This TCR beta chain derives from a study of Tregs in tolerant kidney transplant recipients. Overall study results and limits: Few patients were studied, so findings need validation in larger groups. Some patients' samples used different primers over time, so nucleotide sequences weren't comparable. Expanding Tregs on activated donor B cells appeared to best identify donor-specific TCRbeta clones. Biological reproducibility was not directly addressed, but technical replication error appeared minimal.

This CDR3 comprises 11 residues. V was pared by 4 bases and J by 5 bases, with 5 bases between. Germline values: CDR1 MNHEY, CDR2 SVGEGT. Generated by immunoSEQ multiplex PCR, the TCRdb table keeps only in-frame clones and is missing some. Its table lists fewer than 6,500 clones. The nonmyeloablative bone marrow transplants came from related graft donors, with transient mixed chimerism. This clone registers medium-sized by frequency. The antigen is not known. The missing CDR3 end, 3 residues past where the read stops, is filled in from the germline J gene. J is TRBJ2-5 and V is TRBV6-2 or TRBV6-3; no clear D gene. Sequenced material: CD4+ T cells from blood (PBMCs), taken approximately 15 months after the transplant. The receptor comes from a human patient who received a combined kidney and bone marrow transplant. The graft donor may have contributed some T cells. CDR3 DNA, as far as it was read: TGTGCCAGCAGTTTAGGGGAGACC. Translating it yields CASSLGET. The whole CDR3 region reads CASSLGETQYF.